The TCR beta chain described here comes from a study of preoperative IRX-2 immunotherapy in early breast cancer. Treatment: preoperative locoregional IRX-2 cytokine immunotherapy. Preoperative locoregional IRX-2 cytokine immunotherapy was tested in the phase Ib source study. V lost 7 bases and J 5 bases, leaving 14 bases between the germline ends. Per the germline V gene, CDR1 is MDHEN and CDR2 is SYDVKM. This CDR3 region has 14 residues. Clones were sequenced by immunoSEQ multiplex PCR, and TCRdb holds only the in-frame ones, with some missing. This table holds over 20,000 clones, 81% found once. This clone came up once.

The receptor was derived from a human donor with breast cancer. This chain links TRBV28 with TRBJ2-2; D is unresolved. Source: lymph node tissue, taken after IRX-2 immunotherapy. The CDR3 reads CASTFPQGTGELFF. CDR3 DNA: TGTGCCAGCACTTTCCCACAAGGTACCGGGGAGCTGTTTTTT.